This TCR beta chain came from a study of CD8+ T cells in alopecia areata. Treatment defined: oral pan-JAK inhibitor, 5-10 mg twice daily. The study team obtained lesional scalp punch biopsies and peripheral blood from alopecia areata patients. PBMCs yielded sorted CD4+ and CD8+ T cells. The CDR3 spans 13 residues. The V end lost 5 bases, the J end lost 2 bases, and 9 bases lay between the germline ends. CDR1 and CDR2 from the germline V gene are MNHNY and SVGAGI (reference sequence). Once RNA had been extracted, it was reverse transcribed into cDNA to act as the sequencing template. The assay was immunoSEQ multiplex PCR, and TCRdb's table has in-frame clones only and misses some. The repertoire holds some 42,000 clones, with 92% as singletons.

The V and J genes are TRBV6-6 and TRBJ1-1; D is undetermined. The clonotype comes from a human donor with alopecia areata. The material sequenced was CD8+ T cells sorted from blood, taken at week 24, from a patient treated with tofacitinib. CDR3 DNA sequence: TGTGCCAGCAGTAACCGGGAAAACACTGAAGCTTTCTTT. Translated: CASSNRENTEAFF.